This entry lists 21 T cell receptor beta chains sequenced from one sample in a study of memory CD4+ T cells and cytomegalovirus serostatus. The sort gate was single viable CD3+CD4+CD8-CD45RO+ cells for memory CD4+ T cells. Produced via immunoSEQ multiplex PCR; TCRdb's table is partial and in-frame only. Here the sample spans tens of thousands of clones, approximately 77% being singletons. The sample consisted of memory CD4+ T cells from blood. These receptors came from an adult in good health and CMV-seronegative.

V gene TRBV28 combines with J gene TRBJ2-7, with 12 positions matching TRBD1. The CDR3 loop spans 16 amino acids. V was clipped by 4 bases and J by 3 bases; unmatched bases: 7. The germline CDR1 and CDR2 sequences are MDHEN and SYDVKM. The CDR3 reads CASSSTGTGGYYEQYF. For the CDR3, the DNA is TGTGCCAGCAGTTCTACAGGGACAGGGGGCTACTACGAGCAGTACTTC.

CDR3 in amino acids: CASKEVSGKYNEQFF. CDR3 bases: TGTGCCAGCAAAGAGGTTAGCGGGAAATACAATGAGCAGTTCTTC. The chain couples TRBV28 to TRBJ2-1; TRBD2 matches 8 bases. The V segment lost 7 bases and the J segment 4 bases; nucleotides outside the gene matches: 9. Per the germline V gene, CDR1 is MDHEN and CDR2 is SYDVKM. The length of the CDR3 is 15 residues.

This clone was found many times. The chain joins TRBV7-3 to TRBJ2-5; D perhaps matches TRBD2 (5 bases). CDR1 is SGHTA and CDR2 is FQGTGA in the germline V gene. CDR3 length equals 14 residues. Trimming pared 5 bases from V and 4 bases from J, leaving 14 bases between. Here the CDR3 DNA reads TGTGCCAGCAGCCTCCGACGGGCGGGAGAGACCCAGTACTTC. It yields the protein CASSLRRAGETQYF.

CDR3 sequence: CASSWDRNKYEQYF. The DNA for the CDR3 is TGTGCCAGCAGTTGGGACAGAAATAAGTACGAGCAGTACTTC. J is TRBJ2-7 and V is TRBV27, with 7 bases aligning to TRBD1. The CDR3 has 14 residues. V was pared by 4 bases and J by 4 bases, with 7 bases of the junction left unmatched. Germline V gene lookup returns CDR1 MNHEY and CDR2 SMNVEV (reference sequence).

The CDR3 here is CASSSGQGQPGELFF. The CDR3 coding sequence is TGCGCCAGCAGCTCTGGACAGGGTCAACCCGGGGAGCTGTTTTTT. This rearrangement joins TRBV4-3 to TRBJ2-2; TRBD1 matches at 8 bases. Trimming cost V 5 bases and J 6 bases; bases outside gene matches: 8. The CDR3 runs to 15 residues. Germline assignment: CDR1 LGHNA and CDR2 YSLEER.

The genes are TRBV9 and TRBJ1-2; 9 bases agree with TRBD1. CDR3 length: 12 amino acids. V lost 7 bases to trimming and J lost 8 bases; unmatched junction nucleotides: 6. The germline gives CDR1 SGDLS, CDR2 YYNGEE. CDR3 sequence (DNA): TGTGCCAGCGGGACAGGGTCGGGAGGCTACACCTTC. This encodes CASGTGSGGYTF.

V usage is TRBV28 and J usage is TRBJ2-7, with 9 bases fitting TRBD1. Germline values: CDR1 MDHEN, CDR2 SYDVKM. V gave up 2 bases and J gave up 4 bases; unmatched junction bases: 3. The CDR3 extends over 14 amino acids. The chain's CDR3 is CASSLGTGRYEQYF. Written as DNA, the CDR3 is TGTGCCAGCAGTTTAGGGACAGGGAGGTACGAGCAGTACTTC.

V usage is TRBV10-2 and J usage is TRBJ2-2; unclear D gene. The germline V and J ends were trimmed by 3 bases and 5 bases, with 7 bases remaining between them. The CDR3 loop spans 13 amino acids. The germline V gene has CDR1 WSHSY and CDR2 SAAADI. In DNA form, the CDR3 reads TGCGCCAGCAGTGACCCCGGAACCGGGGAGCTGTTTTTT. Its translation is CASSDPGTGELFF.

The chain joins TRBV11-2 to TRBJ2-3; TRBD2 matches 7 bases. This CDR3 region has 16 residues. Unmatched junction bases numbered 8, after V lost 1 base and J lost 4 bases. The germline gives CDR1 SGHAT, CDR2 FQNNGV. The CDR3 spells CASSLGFLGGADTQYF. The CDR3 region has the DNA TGTGCCAGCAGCTTAGGGTTTTTGGGGGGGGCAGATACGCAGTATTTT.

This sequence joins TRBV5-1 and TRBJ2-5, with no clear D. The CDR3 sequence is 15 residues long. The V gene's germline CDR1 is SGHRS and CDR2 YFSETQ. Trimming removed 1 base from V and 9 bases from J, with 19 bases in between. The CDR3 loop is CASSLSPGAAMAQYF. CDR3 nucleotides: TGCGCCAGCAGCTTGTCCCCCGGAGCTGCCATGGCCCAGTACTTC.

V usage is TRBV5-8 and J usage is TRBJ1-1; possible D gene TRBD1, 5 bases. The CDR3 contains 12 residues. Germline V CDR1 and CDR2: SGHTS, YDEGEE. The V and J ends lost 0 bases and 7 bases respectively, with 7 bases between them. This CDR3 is CASSLGRGEAFF. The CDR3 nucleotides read TGTGCCAGCAGCTTGGGTAGGGGTGAAGCTTTCTTT.

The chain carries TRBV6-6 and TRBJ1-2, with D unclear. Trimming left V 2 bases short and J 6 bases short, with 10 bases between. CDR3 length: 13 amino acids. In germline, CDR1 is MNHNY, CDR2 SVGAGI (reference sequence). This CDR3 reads CASSYREQNGYTF. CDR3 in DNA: TGTGCCAGCAGTTACAGAGAACAAAATGGCTACACCTTC.

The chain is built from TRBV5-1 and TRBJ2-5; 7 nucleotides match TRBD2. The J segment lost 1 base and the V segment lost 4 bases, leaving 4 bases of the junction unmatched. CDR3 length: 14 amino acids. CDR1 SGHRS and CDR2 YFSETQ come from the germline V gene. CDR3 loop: CASSSGTFQETQYF. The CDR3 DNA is TGCGCCAGCAGCAGCGGGACTTTCCAAGAGACCCAGTACTTC.

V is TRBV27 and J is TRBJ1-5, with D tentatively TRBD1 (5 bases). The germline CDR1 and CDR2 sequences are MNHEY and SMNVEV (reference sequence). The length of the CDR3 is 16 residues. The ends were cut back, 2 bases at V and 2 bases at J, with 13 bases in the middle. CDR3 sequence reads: CASSLRAGIGNQPQHF. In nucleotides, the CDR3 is TGTGCCAGCAGTTTAAGGGCAGGGATTGGCAATCAGCCCCAGCATTTT.

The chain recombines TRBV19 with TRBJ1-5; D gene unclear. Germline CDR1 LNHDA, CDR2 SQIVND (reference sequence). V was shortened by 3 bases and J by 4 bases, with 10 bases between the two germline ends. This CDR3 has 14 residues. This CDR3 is CASSMRAANQPQHF. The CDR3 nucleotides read TGTGCCAGTAGTATGCGGGCAGCTAATCAGCCCCAGCATTTT.

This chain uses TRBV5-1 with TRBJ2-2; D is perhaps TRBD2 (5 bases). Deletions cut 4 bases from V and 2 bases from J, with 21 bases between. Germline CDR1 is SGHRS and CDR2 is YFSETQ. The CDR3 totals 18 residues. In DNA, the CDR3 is TGCGCCAGCAGCCCCCGGGGAGCGCGATTATTTAACACCGGGGAGCTGTTTTTT. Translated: CASSPRGARLFNTGELFF. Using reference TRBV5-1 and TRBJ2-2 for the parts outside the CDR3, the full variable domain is KAGVTQTPRYLIKTRGQQVTLSCSPISGHRSVSWYQQTPGQGLQFLFEYFSETQRNKGNFPGRFSGRQFSNSRSEMNVSTLELGDSALYLCASSPRGARLFNTGELFFGEGSRLTVL.

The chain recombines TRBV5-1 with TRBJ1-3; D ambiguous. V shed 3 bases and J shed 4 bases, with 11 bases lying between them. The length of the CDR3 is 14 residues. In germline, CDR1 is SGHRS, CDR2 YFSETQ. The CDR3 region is CASSSERGGNTIYF. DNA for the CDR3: TGCGCCAGCAGCTCCGAACGTGGGGGAAACACCATATATTTT.

This chain's CDR3 is CASSPGQPATNEKLFF. The CDR3 bases are TGTGCCAGCAGCCCGGGACAGCCTGCAACTAATGAAAAACTGTTTTTT. The chain recombines TRBV5-4 with TRBJ1-4; 7 bases fit TRBD1. The length of the CDR3 is 16 residues. CDR1 is SGHNT and CDR2 is YYREEE in the germline V gene (reference sequence). Losses at the gene ends were 4 bases for V and 0 bases for J; bases not matched to a gene: 6.

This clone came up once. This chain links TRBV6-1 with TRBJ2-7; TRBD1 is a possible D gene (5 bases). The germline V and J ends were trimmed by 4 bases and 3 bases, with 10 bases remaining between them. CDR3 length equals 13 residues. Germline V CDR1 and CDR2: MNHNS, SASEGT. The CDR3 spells CASSVGHDYEQYF. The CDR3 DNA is TGTGCCAGCAGTGTTGGACACGACTACGAGCAGTACTTC.

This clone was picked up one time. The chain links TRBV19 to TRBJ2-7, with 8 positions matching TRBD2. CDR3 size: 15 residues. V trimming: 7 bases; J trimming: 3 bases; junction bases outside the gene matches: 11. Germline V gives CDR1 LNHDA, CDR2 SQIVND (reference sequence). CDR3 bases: TGTGCCAGTACCCTATCCGGGACTAGGGTCTACGAGCAGTACTTC. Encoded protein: CASTLSGTRVYEQYF. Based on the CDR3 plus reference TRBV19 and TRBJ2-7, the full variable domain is DGGITQSPKYLFRKEGQNVTLSCEQNLNHDAMYWYRQDPGQGLRLIYYSQIVNDFQKGDIAEGYSVSREKKESFPLTVTSAQKNPTAFYLCASTLSGTRVYEQYFGPGTRLTVT.

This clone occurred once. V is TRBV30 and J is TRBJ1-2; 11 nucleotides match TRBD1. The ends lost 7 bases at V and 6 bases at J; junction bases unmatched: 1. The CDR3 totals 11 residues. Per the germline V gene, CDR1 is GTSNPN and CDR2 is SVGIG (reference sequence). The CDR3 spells CALGQGDGYTF. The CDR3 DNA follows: TGTGCCTTGGGACAGGGGGATGGCTACACCTTC.